A single sample is the source of the 15 T cell receptor beta chains below, sequenced in a study of shared clonotypes between healthy human individuals. Assay: immunoSEQ multiplex PCR; the TCRdb copy retains only in-frame clones and omits some. The table shows about 990,000 clones, with around 82% occurring only once. Material: memory CD4+ T cells from PBMCs. The subset was: CD45RA-negative fraction. The origin of the receptors is a man younger than 30 in good health. Some clones in this sample may be carry-over from other donors' samples.

This chain uses TRBV6-1 with TRBJ2-4; possibly TRBD2 for D (6 bases). The CDR3 has 19 amino acids. Trimming pared 2 bases from V and 0 bases from J, leaving 20 bases between. Germline V gene sequence: CDR1 MNHNS, CDR2 SASEGT. The CDR3 spells CASSERLTPEGLAKNIQYF. The CDR3 nucleotides are TGTGCCAGCAGTGAACGGCTTACCCCGGAGGGATTAGCCAAAAACATTCAGTACTTC.

The V gene is TRBV27, the J gene TRBJ1-2; 8 bases line up with TRBD1. The CDR3 sequence is 14 residues long. Germline V CDR1 and CDR2: MNHEY, SMNVEV (reference sequence). V gave up 2 bases and J gave up 2 bases; unmatched junction bases: 1. Here the CDR3 reads CASSLQGANYGYTF. DNA of the CDR3: TGTGCCAGCAGTTTACAGGGGGCGAACTATGGCTACACCTTC.

This clone was observed a few times. The chain combines TRBV5-5 with TRBJ2-7, with D perhaps matching TRBD2 (6 bases). V gave up 3 bases and J gave up 3 bases, with 13 bases separating them. The germline gives CDR1 SGHKS, CDR2 YYEKEE (reference sequence). This CDR3 has 14 amino acids. This chain's CDR3 is CASSSHPGGYEQYF. CDR3 in DNA: TGTGCCAGCAGCTCACACCCCGGGGGCTACGAGCAGTACTTC.

V usage is TRBV7-9 and J usage is TRBJ1-2, with D perhaps TRBD1 (5 bases). Germline CDR1 reads SEHNR; CDR2 reads FQNEAQ (reference sequence). This CDR3 has 12 amino acids. Trimming left V 5 bases short and J 5 bases short, with 9 bases between. The DNA for the CDR3 is TGTGCCAGCAGCCAACAGGAGTATGGCTACACCTTC. Residues: CASSQQEYGYTF.

This clone was detected only once. This rearrangement joins TRBV18 to TRBJ2-5; 9 bases agree with TRBD2. There are 20 residues in the CDR3. CDR1 and CDR2 (germline): KGHSH, LQKENI. The junction had 19 bases not matched to a gene; V was cut back by 0 bases and J by 5 bases. The CDR3 DNA reads TGTGCCAGCTCACCACCGGCAGTAGCGGGAGTGATTTCTCTATCGGAGACCCAGTACTTC. This codes for CASSPPAVAGVISLSETQYF.

The V call is TRBV19, the J call TRBJ1-2; 8 nucleotides match TRBD1. The CDR3 is made up of 14 amino acids. Germline V gene lookup returns CDR1 LNHDA and CDR2 SQIVND (reference sequence). The ends lost 2 bases at V and 6 bases at J; junction bases unmatched: 5. The CDR3, as DNA: TGTGCCAGTAGTATATCGACAGGGGCTGATGGCTACACCTTC. It yields the protein CASSISTGADGYTF.

CDR3 in DNA: TGTGCCAGCAGCTCTACAGGGGGCGAGCAGTACTTC. Its translation is CASSSTGGEQYF. The rearrangement uses TRBV7-7 and TRBJ2-7; TRBD1 matches at 8 bases. After removal of 4 bases from V and 6 bases from J, the junction contained 2 bases not matched to a gene. The CDR3 totals 12 residues. Looked up from germline, CDR1 is SSHAT and CDR2 is FNYEAQ (reference sequence).

The chain joins TRBV7-2 to TRBJ2-5; TRBD2 agrees at 10 bases. Germline values: CDR1 SGHTA, CDR2 FQGNSA. Unmatched junction bases numbered 6, after V lost 5 bases and J lost 3 bases. The CDR3 totals 15 residues. The CDR3 region is CASSLVGLAEETQYF. The DNA for the CDR3 is TGTGCCAGCAGCCTCGTTGGACTAGCGGAAGAGACCCAGTACTTC.

V usage is TRBV11-1 and J usage is TRBJ1-3, with D perhaps matching TRBD1 (5 bases). CDR3 length: 14 amino acids. Looked up from germline, CDR1 is SGHAT and CDR2 is FQDESV (reference sequence). V was pared by 4 bases and J by 4 bases, with 11 bases between. The DNA of the CDR3 is TGTGCCAGCAGCTCCGGGGCGGAAGGAAACACCATATATTTT. It is translated as CASSSGAEGNTIYF.

Notes on this clone: It may be a read error: a sequence one base away is much more abundant. The chain carries TRBV7-9 and TRBJ1-4, with TRBD1 identical over 10 bases. Germline CDR1 is SEHNR and CDR2 is FQNEAQ (reference sequence). The CDR3 length is 17 residues. The CDR3 sequence is CASSLRDRDRGWEKLCF. In DNA form, the CDR3 reads TGTGCCAGCAGCTTACGAGACCGGGACAGGGGATGGGAAAAACTGTGTTTT.

The table lists this clone with many counts. The chain uses TRBV5-1 and TRBJ2-1; unclear D gene. The CDR3 loop spans 14 amino acids. Trimming removed 0 bases from V and 4 bases from J, with 8 bases in between. Germline values: CDR1 SGHRS, CDR2 YFSETQ. CDR3 DNA: TGCGCCAGCAGCTTGGCCATAACGTACAATGAGCAGTTCTTC. Amino acid sequence: CASSLAITYNEQFF.

This clone was recorded only once. This chain connects TRBV20-1 to TRBJ2-5; D remains ambiguous. The V end lost 6 bases, the J end lost 2 bases, and 4 bases lay between the germline ends. CDR3 length: 10 residues. Germline lookup yields CDR1 DFQATT and CDR2 SNEGSKA (reference sequence). As DNA, the CDR3 is TGCAGTGCGAGACAAGAGACCCAGTACTTC. It is translated as CSARQETQYF.

This clone was observed a few times. The chain couples TRBV27 to TRBJ2-7, with 8 nucleotides matching TRBD2. The CDR3 extends over 17 amino acids. Germline-derived CDR1 and CDR2 are MNHEY and SMNVEV (reference sequence). The ends lost 1 base at V and 6 bases at J; junction bases unmatched: 14. In nucleotides, the CDR3 is TGTGCCAGCAGTTTATTCAGCGGGGCGGGAGGAGTCCGCGAGCAGTACTTC. Its translation: CASSLFSGAGGVREQYF.

With respect to this clone: With a much larger clone just one base away, this may be a read error. The rearrangement uses TRBV2 and TRBJ2-1; no clear D gene. Per germline, CDR1 SNHLY and CDR2 FYNNEI. Trimming removed 5 bases from V and 6 bases from J, with 5 bases in between. The CDR3 has 11 residues. The CDR3 loop reads CASSLVNEQFF. The DNA for the CDR3 is TGTGCCAGCAGTTTGGTCAATGAGCAGTTCTTC.

The chain is built from TRBV5-1 and TRBJ2-3; D unclear. Trimming stripped 4 bases from V and 4 bases from J, with 13 bases between. The germline V gene has CDR1 SGHRS and CDR2 YFSETQ. The CDR3 has 14 amino acids. As DNA, the CDR3 is TGCGCCAGCAGCAGTGGCACGAAAGCAGATACGCAGTATTTT. It specifies CASSSGTKADTQYF.